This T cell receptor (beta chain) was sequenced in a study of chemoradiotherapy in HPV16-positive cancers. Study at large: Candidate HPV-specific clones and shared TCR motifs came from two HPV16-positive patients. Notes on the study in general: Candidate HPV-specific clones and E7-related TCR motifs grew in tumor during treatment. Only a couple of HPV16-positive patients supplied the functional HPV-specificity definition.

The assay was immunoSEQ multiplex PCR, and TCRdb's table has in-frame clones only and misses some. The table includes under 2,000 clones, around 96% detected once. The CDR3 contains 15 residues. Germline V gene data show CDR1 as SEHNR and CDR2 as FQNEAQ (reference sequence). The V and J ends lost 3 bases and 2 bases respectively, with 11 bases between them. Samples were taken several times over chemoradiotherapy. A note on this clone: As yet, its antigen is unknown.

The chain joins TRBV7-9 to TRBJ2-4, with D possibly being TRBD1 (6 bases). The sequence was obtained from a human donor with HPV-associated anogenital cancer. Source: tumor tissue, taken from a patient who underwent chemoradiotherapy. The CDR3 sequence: CASSLLGATKNIQYF. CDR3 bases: TGTGCCAGCAGCTTGCTGGGGGCGACCAAAAACATTCAGTACTTC. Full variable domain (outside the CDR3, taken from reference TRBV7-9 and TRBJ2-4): DTGVSQNPRHKITKRGQNVTFRCDPISEHNRLYWYRQTLGQGPEFLTYFQNEAQLEKSRLLSDRFSAERPKGSFSTLEIQRTEQGDSAMYLCASSLLGATKNIQYFGAGTRLSVL.